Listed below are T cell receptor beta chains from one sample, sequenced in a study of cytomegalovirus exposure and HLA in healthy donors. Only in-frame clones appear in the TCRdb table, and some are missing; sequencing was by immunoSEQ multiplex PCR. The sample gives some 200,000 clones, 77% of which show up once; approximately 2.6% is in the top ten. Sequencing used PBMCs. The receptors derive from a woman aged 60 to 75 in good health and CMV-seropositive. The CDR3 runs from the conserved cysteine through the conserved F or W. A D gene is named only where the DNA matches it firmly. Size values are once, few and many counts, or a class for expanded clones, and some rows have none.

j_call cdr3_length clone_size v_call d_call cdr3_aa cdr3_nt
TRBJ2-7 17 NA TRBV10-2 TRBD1 CASSDRDSPTSSYEQYF TGCGCCAGCAGTGATAGGGACAGCCCAACTTCTTCCTACGAGCAGTACTTC
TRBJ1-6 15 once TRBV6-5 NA CASRSPGESNSPLHF TGTGCCAGCAGGTCCCCAGGGGAGAGCAATTCACCCCTCCACTTT
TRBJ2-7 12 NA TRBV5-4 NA CASSLTDYEQYF TGTGCCAGCAGCTTGACAGACTACGAGCAGTACTTC
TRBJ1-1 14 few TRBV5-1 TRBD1 CASSLGGGNTEAFF TGCGCCAGCAGCTTAGGGGGCGGGAACACTGAAGCTTTCTTT
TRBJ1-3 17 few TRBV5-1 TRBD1 CASSPRDSSSSGNTIYF TGCGCCAGCAGCCCGAGGGACAGTTCCAGCTCTGGAAACACCATATATTTT
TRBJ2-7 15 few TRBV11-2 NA CASSLAVGSIYEQYF TGTGCCAGCAGCCTTGCGGTAGGTTCGATCTACGAGCAGTACTTC
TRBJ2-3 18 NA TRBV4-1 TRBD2 CASSQDSLAGGLTDTQYF TGCGCCAGCAGCCAAGATTCGTTAGCGGGGGGGCTCACAGATACGCAGTATTTT
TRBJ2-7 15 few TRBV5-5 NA CASSRTTGWWDEQYF TGTGCCAGCAGCAGGACGACGGGATGGTGGGACGAGCAGTACTTC
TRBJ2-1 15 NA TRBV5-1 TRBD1 CASSLETGTYNEQFF TGCGCCAGCAGCTTGGAGACAGGGACATACAATGAGCAGTTCTTC
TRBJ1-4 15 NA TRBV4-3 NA CASSHHRYGDEKLFF TGCGCCAGCAGCCATCACAGGTACGGAGACGAAAAACTGTTTTTT
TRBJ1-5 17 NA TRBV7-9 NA CASSLTFYPEGNQPQHF TGTGCCAGCAGCCTCACCTTCTACCCGGAGGGCAATCAGCCCCAGCATTTT
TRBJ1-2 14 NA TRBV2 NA CASSEAREFYGYTF TGTGCCAGCAGTGAGGCGCGGGAATTCTATGGCTACACCTTC
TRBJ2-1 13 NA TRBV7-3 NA CASSLSGHNEQFF TGTGCCAGCAGCCTTAGCGGCCACAATGAGCAGTTCTTC
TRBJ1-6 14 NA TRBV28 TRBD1 CASTLDRVEVTLHF TGTGCCAGCACATTGGACAGGGTAGAGGTAACCCTCCACTTT
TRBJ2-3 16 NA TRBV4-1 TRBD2 CASSRGTSGRTDTQYF TGCGCCAGCAGCCGGGGGACTAGCGGGAGGACAGATACGCAGTATTTT
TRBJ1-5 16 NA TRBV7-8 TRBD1 CASSPTGAGGNQPQHF TGTGCCAGCAGCCCGACAGGGGCTGGGGGCAATCAGCCCCAGCATTTT
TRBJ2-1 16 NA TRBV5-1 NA CASSSVPGSSYNEQFF TGCGCCAGCAGCTCCGTTCCGGGAAGTTCCTACAATGAGCAGTTCTTC
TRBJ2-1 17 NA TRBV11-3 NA CASSPGSSAVWDNEQFF TGTGCCAGCAGCCCCGGTTCTAGCGCAGTCTGGGACAATGAGCAGTTCTTC
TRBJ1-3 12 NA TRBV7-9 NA CASSSRANTIYF TGTGCCAGCAGCTCTCGAGCAAACACCATATATTTT
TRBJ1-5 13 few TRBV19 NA CAITPPGNQPQHF TGTGCCATCACCCCCCCCGGGAATCAGCCCCAGCATTTT
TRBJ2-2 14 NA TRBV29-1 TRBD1 CSVDRDRGTGELFF TGCAGCGTTGATCGGGACAGGGGCACCGGGGAGCTGTTTTTT
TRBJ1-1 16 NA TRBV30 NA CAWGLPGGWVNTEAFF TGTGCCTGGGGTCTTCCGGGGGGTTGGGTGAACACTGAAGCTTTCTTT
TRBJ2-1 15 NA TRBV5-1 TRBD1 CASSLAGQAYNEQFF TGCGCCAGCAGCTTGGCGGGACAGGCTTACAATGAGCAGTTCTTC
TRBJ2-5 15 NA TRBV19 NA CASNWRDSAQETQYF TGTGCCAGTAACTGGCGGGACAGCGCTCAAGAGACCCAGTACTTC
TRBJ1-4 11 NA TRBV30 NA CAWSVSEKLFF TGTGCCTGGAGTGTCAGTGAAAAACTGTTTTTT
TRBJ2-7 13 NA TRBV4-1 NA CASSQVASYEQYF TGCGCCAGCAGCCAAGTAGCCTCCTACGAGCAGTACTTC
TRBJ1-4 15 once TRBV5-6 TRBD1 CASSSGQGHNEKLFF TGTGCCAGCAGCTCAGGACAGGGGCATAATGAAAAACTGTTTTTT
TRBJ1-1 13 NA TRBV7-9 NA CSSSFFDKTEAFF TGTTCCAGCAGCTTCTTCGACAAAACTGAAGCTTTCTTT
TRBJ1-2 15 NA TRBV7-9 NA CASTRFLRVHYGYTF TGTGCCAGCACAAGGTTCCTACGGGTTCACTATGGCTACACCTTC
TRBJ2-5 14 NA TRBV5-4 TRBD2 CASSFGGGGETQYF TGTGCCAGCAGCTTTGGCGGGGGGGGAGAGACCCAGTACTTC
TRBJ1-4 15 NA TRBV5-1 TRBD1 CASSLLPGQIEKLFF TGCGCCAGCAGCTTGTTACCGGGACAGATTGAAAAACTGTTTTTT
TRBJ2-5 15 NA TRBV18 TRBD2 CASSPLSGGQETQYF TGTGCCAGCTCACCACTCAGCGGGGGGCAAGAGACCCAGTACTTC
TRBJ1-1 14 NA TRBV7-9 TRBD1 CSSSLGQGNTEAFF TGTTCCAGCAGTTTAGGACAGGGGAACACTGAAGCTTTCTTT
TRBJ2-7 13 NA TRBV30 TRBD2 CASTGLAGYEQYF TGTGCCTCCACGGGACTAGCGGGCTACGAGCAGTACTTC
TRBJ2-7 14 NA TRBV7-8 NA CASSPRLLSYEQYF TGTGCCAGCAGCCCGAGACTACTCTCCTACGAGCAGTACTTC
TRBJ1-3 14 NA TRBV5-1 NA CASSTGDSGNTIYF TGCGCCAGCAGCACGGGAGACTCTGGAAACACCATATATTTT
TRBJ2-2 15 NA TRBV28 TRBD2 CASRGSGRYTGELFF TGTGCCAGCAGGGGGAGCGGGAGGTACACCGGGGAGCTGTTTTTT
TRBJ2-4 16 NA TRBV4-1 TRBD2 CASSQVLGRDKNIQYF TGCGCCAGCAGCCAAGTGTTGGGGAGGGACAAAAACATTCAGTACTTC
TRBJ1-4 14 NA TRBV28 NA CASSGAGLQKKLFF TGTGCCAGCAGTGGTGCGGGCCTCCAAAAAAAACTGTTTTTT
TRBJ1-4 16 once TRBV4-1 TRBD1 CASSQSPGGPNEKLFF TGCGCCAGCAGCCAATCCCCAGGGGGACCTAATGAAAAACTGTTTTTT
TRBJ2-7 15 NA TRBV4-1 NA CASSQEGRSAYEQYF TGCGCCAGCAGCCAAGAGGGCAGGTCAGCCTACGAGCAGTACTTC
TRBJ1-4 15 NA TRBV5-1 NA CASRRQGATNEKLFF TGCGCCAGCAGACGCCAGGGTGCAACTAATGAAAAACTGTTTTTT
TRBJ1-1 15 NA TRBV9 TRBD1 CASSPWTGPGGEAFF TGTGCCAGCAGCCCGTGGACAGGACCCGGGGGTGAAGCTTTCTTT
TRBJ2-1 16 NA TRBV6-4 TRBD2 CASSPQTSGIGNEQFF TGTGCCAGCAGCCCCCAGACTAGCGGGATAGGGAATGAGCAGTTCTTC
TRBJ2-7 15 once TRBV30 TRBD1 CAWRPPGTGSREQYF TGTGCCTGGAGACCTCCCGGGACAGGGTCGAGGGAGCAGTACTTC
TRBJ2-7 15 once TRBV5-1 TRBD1 CASSVTGELSYEQYF TGCGCCAGCAGCGTAACAGGGGAACTTAGCTACGAGCAGTACTTC
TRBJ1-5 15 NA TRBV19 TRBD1 CASSIGTGGHQPQHF TGTGCCAGTAGTATAGGGACAGGGGGGCATCAGCCCCAGCATTTT
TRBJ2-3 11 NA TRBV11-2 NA CASSFSDTQYF TGTGCCAGCAGCTTCTCAGATACGCAGTATTTT
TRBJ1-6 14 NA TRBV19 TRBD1 CASRGTGVWSPLHF TGTGCCAGCAGAGGGACAGGGGTATGGTCACCCCTCCACTTT
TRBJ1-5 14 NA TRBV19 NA CASNHLRRAQPQHF TGTGCCAGTAACCATTTACGGAGGGCGCAGCCCCAGCATTTT